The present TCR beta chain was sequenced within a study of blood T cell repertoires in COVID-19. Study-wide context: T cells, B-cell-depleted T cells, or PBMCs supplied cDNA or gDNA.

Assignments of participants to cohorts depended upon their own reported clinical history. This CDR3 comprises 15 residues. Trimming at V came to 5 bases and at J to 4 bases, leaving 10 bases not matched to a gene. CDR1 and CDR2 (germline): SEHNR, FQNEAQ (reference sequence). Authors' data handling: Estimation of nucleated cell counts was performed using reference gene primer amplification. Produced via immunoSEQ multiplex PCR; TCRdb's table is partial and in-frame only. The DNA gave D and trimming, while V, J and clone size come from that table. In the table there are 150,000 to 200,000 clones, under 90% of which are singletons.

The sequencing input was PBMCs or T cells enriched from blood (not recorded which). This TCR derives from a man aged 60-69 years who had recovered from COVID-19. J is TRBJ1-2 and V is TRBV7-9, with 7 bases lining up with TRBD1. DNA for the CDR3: TGTGCCAGCAGCCCTGAACCGGACAGGATCTATGGCTACACCTTC. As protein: CASSPEPDRIYGYTF. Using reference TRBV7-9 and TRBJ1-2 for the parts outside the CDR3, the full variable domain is DTGVSQNPRHKITKRGQNVTFRCDPISEHNRLYWYRQTLGQGPEFLTYFQNEAQLEKSRLLSDRFSAERPKGSFSTLEIQRTEQGDSAMYLCASSPEPDRIYGYTFGSGTRLTVV.